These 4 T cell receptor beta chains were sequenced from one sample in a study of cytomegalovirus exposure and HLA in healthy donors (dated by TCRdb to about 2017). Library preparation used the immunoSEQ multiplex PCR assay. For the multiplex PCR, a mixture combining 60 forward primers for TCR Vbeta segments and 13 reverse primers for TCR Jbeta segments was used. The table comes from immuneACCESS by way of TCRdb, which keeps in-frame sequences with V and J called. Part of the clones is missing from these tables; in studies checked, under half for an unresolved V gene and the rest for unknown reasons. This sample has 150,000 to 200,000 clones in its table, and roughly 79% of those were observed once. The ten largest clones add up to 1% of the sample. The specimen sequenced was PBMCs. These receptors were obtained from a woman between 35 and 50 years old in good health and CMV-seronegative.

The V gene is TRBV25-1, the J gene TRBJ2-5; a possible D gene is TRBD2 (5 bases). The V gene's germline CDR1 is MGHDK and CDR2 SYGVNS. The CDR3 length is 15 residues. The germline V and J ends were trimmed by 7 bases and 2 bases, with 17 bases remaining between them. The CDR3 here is CASNPAGGPQETQYF. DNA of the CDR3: TGTGCCAGCAATCCGGCGGGCGGGCCGCAAGAGACCCAGTACTTC.

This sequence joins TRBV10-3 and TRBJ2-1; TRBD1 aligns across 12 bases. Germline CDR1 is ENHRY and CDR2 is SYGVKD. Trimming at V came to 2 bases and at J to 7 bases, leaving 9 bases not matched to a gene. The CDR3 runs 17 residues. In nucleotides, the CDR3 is TGTGCCATCAGTGAGACATTGGGACAGGGGGCGCGGAATGAGCAGTTCTTC. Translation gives CAISETLGQGARNEQFF.

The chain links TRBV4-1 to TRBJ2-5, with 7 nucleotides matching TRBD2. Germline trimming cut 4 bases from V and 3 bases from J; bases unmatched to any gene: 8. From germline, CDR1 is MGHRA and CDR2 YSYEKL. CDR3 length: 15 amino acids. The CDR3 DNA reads TGCGCCAGCAGCCTCGGAAGCGGGGCAAAAGAGACCCAGTACTTC. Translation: CASSLGSGAKETQYF.

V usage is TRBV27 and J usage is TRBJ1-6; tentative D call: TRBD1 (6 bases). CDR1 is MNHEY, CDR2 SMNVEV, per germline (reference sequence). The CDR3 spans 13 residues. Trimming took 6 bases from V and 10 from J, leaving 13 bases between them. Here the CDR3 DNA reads TGTGCCAGCAGGTCGACAGGAGGATCACCCCTCCACTTT. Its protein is CASRSTGGSPLHF.